A single sample gave rise to the 20 T cell receptor beta chains below, sequenced in a study of cytomegalovirus exposure and HLA in healthy donors. PCR amplification relied on 60 Vbeta primers (plus 13 Jbeta primers). Using immunoSEQ multiplex PCR, the repertoire was profiled, and TCRdb retains in-frame clones only, with some absent. This sample's table reports approximately 110,000 clones. The specimen was PBMCs. The receptors here all came from a man in his forties in good health and CMV-seropositive.

Turning to this clone: This sample includes further DNA sequences coding for the same CDR3. The chain carries TRBV5-1 and TRBJ2-5; 12 nucleotides agree with TRBD1. Germline CDR1 SGHRS, CDR2 YFSETQ. CDR3 length: 15 amino acids. V lost 4 bases to trimming and J lost 5 bases; unmatched junction nucleotides: 6. The CDR3 coding sequence is TGCGCCAGCAGCAGCGGGACAGGGGGCGGTGAGACCCAGTACTTC. Translation gives CASSSGTGGGETQYF. The whole variable domain, filled in from reference TRBV5-1 and TRBJ2-5, reads KAGVTQTPRYLIKTRGQQVTLSCSPISGHRSVSWYQQTPGQGLQFLFEYFSETQRNKGNFPGRFSGRQFSNSRSEMNVSTLELGDSALYLCASSSGTGGGETQYFGPGTRLLVL.

J is TRBJ2-7 and V is TRBV7-2; no definite D call. The V gene lost 5 bases and the J gene lost 1 base, with 6 bases spanning the gap. Germline CDR1 SGHTA, CDR2 FQGNSA. The CDR3 spans 12 residues. Here the CDR3 DNA reads TGTGCCAGCAGCCCCAGTTCCTACGAGCAGTACTTC. This gives the protein CASSPSSYEQYF.

The CDR3 DNA follows: TGCGCCAGCAGCCCCCAAGGAGTTTTCGGGAGTTTAACCCACGAGCAGTACTTC. Its translation is CASSPQGVFGSLTHEQYF. The J gene is TRBJ2-7, the V gene TRBV5-1; D is possibly TRBD2 (6 bases). The CDR3 contains 18 residues. Per germline, CDR1 SGHRS and CDR2 YFSETQ. Trimming took 4 bases from V and 5 from J, leaving 28 bases between them.

V usage is TRBV29-1 and J usage is TRBJ2-5, with a tentative D call TRBD2 (5 bases). Looked up from germline, CDR1 is SQVTM and CDR2 is ANQGSEA. This CDR3 is built from 13 residues. V lost 8 bases and J lost 0, with 13 bases in between. CDR3 nucleotide sequence: TGCAGCTTAGCGACACGGTACCAAGAGACCCAGTACTTC. Its protein is CSLATRYQETQYF.

The rearrangement uses TRBV7-9 and TRBJ1-1, with D possibly matching TRBD1 (5 bases). Trimming cost V 6 bases and J 5 bases, with 10 bases left between them. Germline loops: CDR1 SEHNR, CDR2 FQNEAQ (reference sequence). This CDR3 comprises 12 residues. DNA for the CDR3: TGTGCCAGCAGTCAGGGATGGACTGAAGCTTTCTTT. Amino acids: CASSQGWTEAFF.

J is TRBJ2-1 and V is TRBV7-3; 13 bases agree with TRBD2. CDR3 size: 20 residues. With 3 bases clipped from V and 2 bases from J, the junction kept 13 bases outside the gene matches. From germline, CDR1 is SGHTA and CDR2 FQGTGA. CDR3 sequence (DNA): TGTGCCAGCAGCTTCCCCACTAGCGGGAGGGCCGTGGGCACCTACAATGAGCAGTTCTTC. The encoded protein is CASSFPTSGRAVGTYNEQFF.

The chain joins TRBV7-8 to TRBJ1-2, with unresolved D. The CDR3 runs to 14 residues. CDR1 is SGHVS and CDR2 is FQNEAQ in the germline V gene. The V gene lost 2 bases and the J gene lost 1 base, with 8 bases spanning the gap. This CDR3 is CASSLQALNYGYTF. CDR3 nucleotide sequence: TGTGCCAGCAGCTTACAGGCACTTAACTATGGCTACACCTTC.

The CDR3 protein is CASSSYLPGWDGYTF. CDR3 nucleotides: TGTGCCAGCAGTTCCTACCTACCAGGTTGGGATGGCTACACCTTC. This sequence joins TRBV27 and TRBJ1-2; no firm D call. CDR1 MNHEY and CDR2 SMNVEV come from the germline V gene (reference sequence). Trimming removed 4 bases from V and 6 bases from J, with 18 bases in between. The CDR3 sequence is 15 residues long.

The gene calls are TRBV30 and TRBJ2-7; D uncertain. CDR1 and CDR2 from the germline V gene are GTSNPN and SVGIG (reference sequence). Deletions cut 0 bases from V and 0 bases from J, with 12 bases between. This CDR3 has 15 amino acids. Here the CDR3 reads CAWSVPGFPSYEQYF. CDR3 sequence (DNA): TGTGCCTGGAGTGTACCGGGTTTTCCCTCCTACGAGCAGTACTTC.

The chain carries TRBV27 and TRBJ2-7; no clear D gene. The CDR3 has 14 amino acids. The V gene's germline CDR1 is MNHEY and CDR2 SMNVEV (reference sequence). V was trimmed by 7 bases and J by 0 bases, leaving 13 bases between them. This chain's CDR3 is CASTITPSSYEQYF. CDR3 sequence (DNA): TGTGCCAGCACCATCACCCCTAGCTCCTACGAGCAGTACTTC.

The chain couples TRBV5-1 to TRBJ2-3; 8 bases map to TRBD2. CDR3 length: 16 residues. The V gene's germline CDR1 is SGHRS and CDR2 YFSETQ. The V gene end was trimmed by 1 base and the J gene end by 4 bases; junction bases not matched to a gene: 8. The CDR3, as DNA: TGCGCCAGCAGCTTGATTAGCGGGGTAGGCGCAGATACGCAGTATTTT. Amino acid sequence: CASSLISGVGADTQYF.

V usage is TRBV11-3 and J usage is TRBJ2-2, with D unclear. The germline V gene has CDR1 SGHNT and CDR2 YENEEA. V lost 4 bases and J 4 bases, leaving 10 bases between the germline ends. This CDR3 has 14 amino acids. The CDR3 DNA reads as TGTGCCAGCAGCTCATCTAGAATCACCGGGGAGCTGTTTTTT. This codes for CASSSSRITGELFF.

CDR3 sequence: CASSLEQPLAKNIQYF. CDR3 nucleotide sequence: TGCGCCAGCAGCTTGGAACAGCCCCTAGCCAAAAACATTCAGTACTTC. The chain carries TRBV5-1 and TRBJ2-4; D remains unclear. Germline assignment: CDR1 SGHRS and CDR2 YFSETQ. V lost 0 bases to trimming and J lost 0 bases, with 10 bases between them. The CDR3 has 16 residues. Filled out from reference TRBV5-1 and TRBJ2-4, the complete variable domain reads KAGVTQTPRYLIKTRGQQVTLSCSPISGHRSVSWYQQTPGQGLQFLFEYFSETQRNKGNFPGRFSGRQFSNSRSEMNVSTLELGDSALYLCASSLEQPLAKNIQYFGAGTRLSVL.

The gene calls are TRBV19 and TRBJ2-3; the match to TRBD1 covers 7 bases. This CDR3 comprises 14 residues. The trim removed 4 bases at V and 4 bases at J, leaving 5 bases unmatched. Germline CDR1 reads LNHDA; CDR2 reads SQIVND (reference sequence). For the CDR3, the DNA is TGTGCCAGTAGTAATTTACAGGGGTCAGATACGCAGTATTTT. This codes for CASSNLQGSDTQYF.

The chain employs TRBV6-1 and TRBJ2-6; perhaps TRBD2 as D (6 bases). V shed 0 bases and J shed 4 bases, with 13 bases lying between them. Germline V gene lookup returns CDR1 MNHNS and CDR2 SASEGT. This CDR3 contains 17 residues. CDR3 sequence (DNA): TGTGCCAGCAGTGAAGCCCCGGGGAGGTCGGGGGCCAACGTCCTGACTTTC. Its translation is CASSEAPGRSGANVLTF.

The chain carries TRBV28 and TRBJ1-5; D is possibly TRBD1 (6 bases). The CDR3 extends over 16 amino acids. Trimming shortened V by 5 bases and J by 7 bases, and 21 bases separated the two germline ends. Germline assignment: CDR1 MDHEN and CDR2 SYDVKM. CDR3 coding DNA: TGTGCCAGCAGTCCCATGGGGGGGACATTTTTACAGCCCCAGCATTTT. This codes for CASSPMGGTFLQPQHF.

The gene calls are TRBV14 and TRBJ2-1; 14 nucleotides agree with TRBD2. This CDR3 spans 19 amino acids. Per germline, CDR1 SGHDN and CDR2 FVKESK. V shed 0 bases and J 7 bases; nucleotides not matched to a gene: 11. The CDR3 region has the DNA TGTGCCAGCAGCCAAGAGCACCTAGGGACTAGCGGGAGAAGGAATGAGCAGTTCTTC. Its protein product is CASSQEHLGTSGRRNEQFF.

V and J are TRBV9 and TRBJ2-3; TRBD1 matches at 10 bases. The V segment lost 0 bases and the J segment 9 bases; nucleotides outside the gene matches: 13. From germline, CDR1 is SGDLS and CDR2 YYNGEE. This CDR3 has 17 amino acids. The CDR3 loop is CASSVVARQGATVTQYF. The CDR3 bases are TGTGCCAGCAGCGTAGTTGCGAGACAGGGGGCGACGGTGACGCAGTATTTT.

The chain recombines TRBV29-1 with TRBJ2-1; 7 bases map to TRBD1. With V trimmed by 7 bases and J by 0 bases, 3 bases remained unmatched. CDR1 and CDR2 (germline): SQVTM, ANQGSEA. The CDR3 consists of 13 residues. CDR3 loop: CSARDSSYNEQFF. The DNA for the CDR3 is TGCAGCGCCCGGGACAGCTCCTACAATGAGCAGTTCTTC.

V and J are TRBV7-9 and TRBJ1-1; 8 bases line up with TRBD1. The CDR3 has 14 amino acids. J lost 5 bases, V lost 3 bases, and 5 bases had no gene match. Looked up from germline, CDR1 is SEHNR and CDR2 is FQNEAQ (reference sequence). The CDR3 DNA reads as TGTGCCAGCAGCTTCCCAGGGGGCCTGACTGAAGCTTTCTTT. It encodes CASSFPGGLTEAFF.